This T cell receptor beta chain is from a study of CD8+ T cells in alopecia areata. Study-wide points: Higher clonality was seen in lesional scalp than in normal scalp, especially in alopecia totalis/universalis.

Sequencing used cDNA as its template, made by extracting RNA and reverse transcribing it. Repertoires were generated with immunoSEQ multiplex PCR, while TCRdb's copy carries only in-frame clones and drops some. The sample contains 100,000 to 130,000 clones, 50% to 60% of which appear only once. Worth noting for this clone: Its antigen is currently unknown.

It was from alopecia areata patients that lesional scalp punch biopsies and peripheral blood were collected. Material for sequencing was NKG2D-low CD8+ T cells sorted from blood. This receptor was obtained from a human donor with alopecia areata.

The CDR3 reads CASFKASNEQFF. CDR3 nucleotide sequence: TGTGCCAGCTTTAAGGCATCCAATGAGCAGTTCTTC. J is TRBJ2-1 and V is TRBV6-1; D ambiguous. Germline lookup yields CDR1 MNHNS and CDR2 SASEGT. The CDR3 is made up of 12 amino acids. V was pared by 8 bases and J by 6 bases, with 11 bases between.